What follows are 9 T cell receptor beta chains derived from one specimen sequenced in a study of shared clonotypes between healthy human individuals. Here immunoSEQ multiplex PCR was the method, and the copy in TCRdb shows in-frame clones only, minus some. The sample includes over a million clones, around 98.5% of them seen just once. Sequences were obtained from naive CD4+ T cells sorted from blood. Noted subset: CD45RA+ positively selected. Receptors originate from a man younger than 40 in good health.

The chain has TRBV7-8 and TRBJ1-5, with 11 bases identical to TRBD1. This CDR3 has 19 amino acids. The germline V gene has CDR1 SGHVS and CDR2 FQNEAQ. V lost 6 bases, J lost 0 bases, and 13 bases stayed unmatched. This chain's CDR3 is CASRPDDGQGAISNQPQHF. CDR3 coding DNA: TGTGCCAGCAGACCAGACGATGGACAGGGGGCTATTAGCAATCAGCCCCAGCATTTT.

V usage is TRBV29-1 and J usage is TRBJ2-5; TRBD2 matches at 12 bases. The CDR3 has 16 residues. Looked up from germline, CDR1 is SQVTM and CDR2 is ANQGSEA. With V trimmed by 2 bases and J by 5 bases, 9 bases remained unmatched. CDR3 nucleotide sequence: TGCAGCGTTGAATTGCTAGCGGGAGGGCCGGGGGAGACCCAGTACTTC. This encodes CSVELLAGGPGETQYF. Based on the CDR3 plus reference TRBV29-1 and TRBJ2-5, the full variable domain is SAVISQKPSRDICQRGTSLTIQCQVDSQVTMMFWYRQQPGQSLTLIATANQGSEATYESGFVIDKFPISRPNLTFSTLTVSNMSPEDSSIYLCSVELLAGGPGETQYFGPGTRLLVL.

The chain has TRBV7-6 and TRBJ2-6, with D unclear. V lost 4 bases to trimming and J lost 0 bases, with 10 bases between them. The germline CDR1 and CDR2 sequences are SGHVS and FNYEAQ. CDR3 size: 16 residues. CDR3 protein: CASSSAVNSGANVLTF. The CDR3 coding sequence is TGTGCCAGCAGCTCCGCGGTGAACTCTGGGGCCAACGTCCTGACTTTC.

In regard to this clone: Other DNA sequences of this sample code for an identical CDR3. The chain is built from TRBV15 and TRBJ2-5; unclear D gene. This CDR3 region has 14 residues. Trimming removed 1 base from V and 2 bases from J, with 8 bases in between. CDR1 is LNHNV, CDR2 YYDKDF, per germline (reference sequence). In DNA, the CDR3 is TGTGCCACCAGCAGAGTGGGGTTACAAGAGACCCAGTACTTC. Its translation: CATSRVGLQETQYF.

CDR3 amino acids: CASSISGGPADTQYF. CDR3 bases: TGTGCCAGTAGTATCTCGGGAGGGCCGGCAGATACGCAGTATTTT. The chain is built from TRBV19 and TRBJ2-3, with TRBD2 identical over 8 bases. CDR3 length equals 15 residues. The V gene's germline CDR1 is LNHDA and CDR2 SQIVND (reference sequence). The V gene end was trimmed by 3 bases and the J gene end by 4 bases; junction bases not matched to a gene: 6.

DNA of the CDR3: TGTGCCAGTAGTATAAGGTTGACCTATGGCTACACCTTC. It is translated as CASSIRLTYGYTF. V usage is TRBV19 and J usage is TRBJ1-2; D not certain. The CDR3 is 13 residues long. CDR1 is LNHDA, CDR2 SQIVND, per germline (reference sequence). V dropped 2 bases and J dropped 4 bases, with 8 bases sitting between them.

The chain joins TRBV5-1 to TRBJ1-1, with 7 bases lining up with TRBD1. CDR3 length: 15 residues. Germline CDR1 SGHRS, CDR2 YFSETQ. J gave up 6 bases and V 4 bases, and 12 bases lay outside the gene matches. The CDR3 here is CASSGGARGTSEAFF. CDR3 nucleotide sequence: TGCGCCAGCAGCGGAGGGGCCAGGGGGACCTCTGAAGCTTTCTTT.

The chain combines TRBV18 with TRBJ2-5; TRBD2 might be the D (5 bases). The CDR3 has 13 amino acids. Per germline, CDR1 KGHSH and CDR2 LQKENI. V lost 7 bases to trimming and J lost 5 bases, with 14 bases between them. DNA for the CDR3: TGTGCCAGCTGGGAGAAGGCGTGGGAGACCCAGTACTTC. Translating gives CASWEKAWETQYF. Variable domain in full (rest from reference TRBV18 and TRBJ2-5): NAGVMQNPRHLVRRRGQEARLRCSPMKGHSHVYWYRQLPEEGLKFMVYLQKENIIDESGMPKERFSAEFPKEGPSILRIQQVVRGDSAAYFCASWEKAWETQYFGPGTRLLVL.

The V gene is TRBV7-6, the J gene TRBJ2-7; tentative D call: TRBD2 (6 bases). Trimming pared 1 base from V and 4 bases from J, leaving 20 bases between. In germline, CDR1 is SGHVS, CDR2 FNYEAQ. There are 17 residues in the CDR3. The CDR3 DNA is TGTGCCAGCAGCTTAGTGGGGGGTAGGGCAACCTCGTACGAGCAGTACTTC. Its protein is CASSLVGGRATSYEQYF.